Below, 23 T cell receptor beta chains from the same sample are listed, as sequenced in a study of cytomegalovirus exposure and HLA in healthy donors. The PCR employed 60 Vbeta primers together with 13 Jbeta primers. Assay: immunoSEQ multiplex PCR; the TCRdb copy retains only in-frame clones and omits some. Of fewer than 45,000 clones listed, roughly nine tenths are singletons. Sample: PBMCs. The receptors were sampled from a woman aged 18-29 years in good health and CMV-seronegative.

This clone has only a few counts. One end of the junction does not line up with germline, which may come from a read error. The gene calls are TRBV27 and TRBJ1-2, with D maybe TRBD1 (6 bases). The length of the CDR3 is 14 residues. The germline V gene encodes CDR1 MNHEY and CDR2 SMNVEV (reference sequence). The CDR3 bases are TGTGCCAGCAGTTTACAGGGGAGTAACTATGGCTACCCCTTC. This codes for CASSLQGSNYGYPF.

The V gene is TRBV11-2, the J gene TRBJ2-1; 7 positions agree with TRBD1. Trimming took 4 bases from V and 4 from J; bases not matched to a gene: 4. The germline V gene encodes CDR1 SGHAT and CDR2 FQNNGV. The CDR3 extends over 14 amino acids. CDR3 DNA sequence: TGTGCCAGCAGCTCAGGGACAGAGTACAATGAGCAGTTCTTC. This codes for CASSSGTEYNEQFF.

The chain is built from TRBV5-1 and TRBJ1-2; a possible D gene is TRBD1 (6 bases). The CDR3 is 15 residues long. Between the trimmed V and J ends, which lost 4 bases and 8 bases, there was a span of 21 bases. Germline values: CDR1 SGHRS, CDR2 YFSETQ. This chain's CDR3 is CASSGPSGDGVGYTF. CDR3 sequence (DNA): TGCGCCAGCAGCGGACCCTCAGGGGACGGAGTCGGCTACACCTTC.

The chain is built from TRBV7-9 and TRBJ1-3; perhaps TRBD1 as D (6 bases). CDR1 and CDR2 (germline): SEHNR, FQNEAQ (reference sequence). This CDR3 is 14 amino acids long. V gave up 1 base and J gave up 5 bases, with 9 bases separating them. The CDR3 reads CASSLGGQRNTIYF. CDR3 sequence (DNA): TGTGCCAGCAGCTTAGGGGGGCAGAGAAACACCATATATTTT.

The chain couples TRBV4-1 to TRBJ1-3; D is unresolved. Germline assignment: CDR1 MGHRA and CDR2 YSYEKL. With 2 bases removed from V and 2 bases from J, the gap between germline ends came to 4 bases. The CDR3 runs to 13 residues. The CDR3 nucleotides are TGCGCCAGCAGCCAACTTGCTGGAAACACCATATATTTT. Translating gives CASSQLAGNTIYF.

This CDR3 is CASSAYSGRKGSYNEQFF. The CDR3 nucleotides are TGTGCCAGCAGTGCTTATAGCGGGAGAAAGGGCTCCTACAATGAGCAGTTCTTC. V gene TRBV9 combines with J gene TRBJ2-1, with 9 bases lining up with TRBD2. There are 18 residues in the CDR3. The germline gives CDR1 SGDLS, CDR2 YYNGEE. The V gene end was trimmed by 5 bases and the J gene end by 0 bases; junction bases not matched to a gene: 12.

The chain joins TRBV9 to TRBJ2-3; the D gene is possibly TRBD2 (6 bases). This CDR3 is 14 amino acids long. Germline V gene lookup returns CDR1 SGDLS and CDR2 YYNGEE. Deletions cut 2 bases from V and 0 bases from J, with 7 bases between. The chain's CDR3 is CASSVTSSTDTQYF. The DNA of the CDR3 is TGTGCCAGCAGCGTTACTAGCAGCACAGATACGCAGTATTTT. Looking up the rest from reference TRBV9 and TRBJ2-3 gives the full variable domain: DSGVTQTPKHLITATGQRVTLRCSPRSGDLSVYWYQQSLDQGLQFLIQYYNGEERAKGNILERFSAQQFPDLHSELNLSSLELGDSALYFCASSVTSSTDTQYFGPGTRLTVL.

The J gene is TRBJ2-7, the V gene TRBV19; tentative D call: TRBD2 (5 bases). Trimming removed 4 bases at V and 4 bases at J, with 8 bases between. The CDR3 covers 12 residues. The V gene's germline CDR1 is LNHDA and CDR2 SQIVND (reference sequence). This CDR3 is CASSTRTYEQYF. CDR3 DNA sequence: TGTGCCAGTAGTACACGGACTTACGAGCAGTACTTC. Supplemented by reference TRBV19 and TRBJ2-7, the full variable domain reads DGGITQSPKYLFRKEGQNVTLSCEQNLNHDAMYWYRQDPGQGLRLIYYSQIVNDFQKGDIAEGYSVSREKKESFPLTVTSAQKNPTAFYLCASSTRTYEQYFGPGTRLTVT.

This chain joins TRBV10-1 and TRBJ2-1; the match to TRBD2 covers 10 bases. Germline-derived CDR1 and CDR2 are WNHNN and SYGVQD (reference sequence). This CDR3 spans 16 amino acids. After removal of 1 base from V and 5 bases from J, the junction contained 5 bases not matched to a gene. CDR3 sequence reads: CASSEYRTSGDNEQFF. The CDR3 nucleotides are TGCGCCAGCAGTGAGTATCGGACTAGCGGAGACAATGAGCAGTTCTTC.

This chain links TRBV7-9 with TRBJ2-1; 9 bases align to TRBD1. Germline-derived CDR1 and CDR2 are SEHNR and FQNEAQ (reference sequence). V was clipped by 5 bases and J by 8 bases; unmatched bases: 7. The CDR3 extends over 14 amino acids. In DNA, the CDR3 is TGTGCCAGCAGCAGGGCGGGACAGGGCTATGAGCAGTTCTTC. It is translated as CASSRAGQGYEQFF.

V gene TRBV11-2 combines with J gene TRBJ2-2, with 12 bases matching TRBD2. Germline V gene lookup returns CDR1 SGHAT and CDR2 FQNNGV. This CDR3 has 16 residues. With 4 bases clipped from V and 4 bases from J, the junction kept 4 bases outside the gene matches. CDR3 nucleotides: TGTGCCAGCAGCTCTTCGACTAGCGGGAGCACCGGGGAGCTGTTTTTT. The encoded protein is CASSSSTSGSTGELFF.

For the CDR3, the DNA is TGTGCCAGCAGCCCAACTAGCGGCGCGAACACCGGGGAGCTGTTTTTT. Protein: CASSPTSGANTGELFF. The chain joins TRBV7-9 to TRBJ2-2; 8 nucleotides line up with TRBD2. This CDR3 is built from 16 residues. The germline V gene has CDR1 SEHNR and CDR2 FQNEAQ (reference sequence). Trimming at V came to 5 bases and at J to 0 bases, leaving 5 bases not matched to a gene.

The chain employs TRBV10-1 and TRBJ2-1; the match to TRBD2 covers 12 bases. The CDR3 runs 17 residues. V was clipped by 5 bases and J by 4 bases; unmatched bases: 9. Germline CDR1 WNHNN, CDR2 SYGVQD (reference sequence). CDR3 nucleotide sequence: TGCGCCAGCAGTACATCAAGGACTAGCGGGATATACAATGAGCAGTTCTTC. It encodes CASSTSRTSGIYNEQFF.

The CDR3 loop is CASSLGLLAGGPRETQYF. The DNA for the CDR3 is TGTGCCAGCAGCTTAGGATTACTAGCGGGAGGGCCCCGAGAGACCCAGTACTTC. V gene TRBV7-8 combines with J gene TRBJ2-5; 13 nucleotides align to TRBD2. Germline V CDR1 and CDR2: SGHVS, FQNEAQ. The trim removed 1 base at V and 4 bases at J, leaving 9 bases unmatched. The CDR3 has 18 residues.

This clone was observed a handful of times. This chain uses TRBV29-1 with TRBJ1-1; 7 nucleotides align to TRBD1. V shed 8 bases and J 4 bases; nucleotides not matched to a gene: 13. Germline V lookup: CDR1 SQVTM, CDR2 ANQGSEA. The length of the CDR3 is 14 residues. CDR3 amino acids: CSLGPRGTVTEAFF. The CDR3 bases are TGCAGCTTGGGCCCCAGGGGGACGGTCACTGAAGCTTTCTTT.

The chain uses TRBV9 and TRBJ2-5, with 7 bases fitting TRBD1. The CDR3 spans 14 residues. The junction had 5 bases not matched to a gene; V was cut back by 2 bases and J by 4 bases. Germline V gives CDR1 SGDLS, CDR2 YYNGEE. CDR3 in DNA: TGTGCCAGCAGCGTTCGAGGGGGCAGAGAGACCCAGTACTTC. This codes for CASSVRGGRETQYF.

The chain employs TRBV5-1 and TRBJ2-7; tentatively, D is TRBD2 (7 bases). V lost 4 bases, J lost 3 bases, and 17 bases lay in between. The CDR3 sequence is 15 residues long. The germline gives CDR1 SGHRS, CDR2 YFSETQ. CDR3 DNA sequence: TGCGCCAGCAGCCCGGAGGTAGGGGGGGTCTACGAGCAGTACTTC. Protein sequence: CASSPEVGGVYEQYF.

The V gene is TRBV5-4, the J gene TRBJ2-3, with TRBD2 matching 10 bases. Germline trimming cut 1 base from V and 4 bases from J; bases unmatched to any gene: 6. CDR1 and CDR2 from the germline V gene are SGHNT and YYREEE (reference sequence). There are 16 residues in the CDR3. This chain's CDR3 is CASSLSLAGLSDTQYF. For the CDR3, the DNA is TGTGCCAGCAGCTTGTCACTAGCGGGACTATCAGATACGCAGTATTTT.

This clone was seen just once. This rearrangement joins TRBV30 to TRBJ1-4, with D unclear. Trimming left V 2 bases short and J 1 base short, with 8 bases between. CDR1 GTSNPN and CDR2 SVGIG come from the germline V gene (reference sequence). The length of the CDR3 is 14 residues. The DNA for the CDR3 is TGTGCCTGGAGTATCACTCAAACTAATGAAAAACTGTTTTTT. As protein: CAWSITQTNEKLFF.

This clone was counted only a few times. The V gene is TRBV4-2, the J gene TRBJ2-3, with D perhaps TRBD1 (6 bases). The CDR3 length is 16 residues. Deletions cut 0 bases from V and 4 bases from J, with 14 bases between. Per germline, CDR1 LGHNA and CDR2 YNFKEQ. CDR3 residues: CASSQEGARGADTQYF. The CDR3 bases are TGTGCCAGCAGCCAAGAGGGGGCTAGAGGAGCAGATACGCAGTATTTT.

The V and J genes are TRBV5-6 and TRBJ2-3; D is unclear. The germline CDR1 and CDR2 sequences are SGHDT and YYEEEE. CDR3 size: 11 residues. V was pared by 2 bases and J by 9 bases, with 7 bases between. The CDR3 loop reads CASSLSGTQYF. The CDR3 DNA is TGTGCCAGCAGCTTATCCGGGACGCAGTATTTT.

V usage is TRBV9 and J usage is TRBJ2-2; no definite D call. Trimming pared 0 bases from V and 6 bases from J, leaving 9 bases between. In germline, CDR1 is SGDLS, CDR2 YYNGEE. The CDR3 extends over 14 amino acids. This chain's CDR3 is CASSVVRGAGELFF. For the CDR3, the DNA is TGTGCCAGCAGCGTAGTACGAGGTGCCGGGGAGCTGTTTTTT.

CDR3 sequence (DNA): TGCGCCAGCAGCGTGGGGCTGTCGACAGACACCTACGAGCAGTACTTC. Translated: CASSVGLSTDTYEQYF. The rearrangement joins TRBV5-1 to TRBJ2-7; weak D call: TRBD1 (5 bases). The germline CDR1 and CDR2 sequences are SGHRS and YFSETQ. This CDR3 region has 16 residues. V gave up 4 bases and J gave up 2 bases, with 19 bases separating them.